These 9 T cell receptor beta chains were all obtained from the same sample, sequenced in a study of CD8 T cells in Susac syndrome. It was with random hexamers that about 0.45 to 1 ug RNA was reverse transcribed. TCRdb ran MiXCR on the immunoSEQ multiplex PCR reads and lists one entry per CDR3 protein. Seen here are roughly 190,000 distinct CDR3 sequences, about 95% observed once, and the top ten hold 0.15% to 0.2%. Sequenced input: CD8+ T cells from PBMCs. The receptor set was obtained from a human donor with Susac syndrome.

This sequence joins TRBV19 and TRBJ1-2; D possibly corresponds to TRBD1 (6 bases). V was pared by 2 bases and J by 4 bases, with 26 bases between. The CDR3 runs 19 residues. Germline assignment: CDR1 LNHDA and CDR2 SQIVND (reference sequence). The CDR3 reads CASSIPNRETAAAGYGYTF. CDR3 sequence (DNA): TGTGCCAGTAGTATACCGAACAGGGAAACGGCTGCCGCTGGCTATGGCTACACCTTC.

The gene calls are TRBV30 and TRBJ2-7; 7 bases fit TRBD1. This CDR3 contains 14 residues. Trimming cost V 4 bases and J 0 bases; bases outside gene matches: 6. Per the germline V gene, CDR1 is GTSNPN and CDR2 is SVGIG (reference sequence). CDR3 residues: CAWTGQTHSYEQYF. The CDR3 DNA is TGTGCCTGGACGGGACAGACACACTCCTACGAGCAGTACTTC.

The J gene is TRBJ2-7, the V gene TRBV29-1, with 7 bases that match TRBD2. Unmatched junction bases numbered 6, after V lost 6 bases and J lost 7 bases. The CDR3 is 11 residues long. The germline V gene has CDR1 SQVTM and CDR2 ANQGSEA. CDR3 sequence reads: CSVTKGGEQYF. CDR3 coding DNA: TGCAGCGTCACGAAGGGAGGGGAGCAGTACTTC.

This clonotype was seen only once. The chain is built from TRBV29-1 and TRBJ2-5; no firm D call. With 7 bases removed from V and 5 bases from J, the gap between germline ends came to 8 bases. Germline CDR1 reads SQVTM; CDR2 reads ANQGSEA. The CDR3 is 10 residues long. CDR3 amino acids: CSGGGETQYF. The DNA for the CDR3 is TGCAGCGGGGGTGGGGAGACCCAGTACTTC.

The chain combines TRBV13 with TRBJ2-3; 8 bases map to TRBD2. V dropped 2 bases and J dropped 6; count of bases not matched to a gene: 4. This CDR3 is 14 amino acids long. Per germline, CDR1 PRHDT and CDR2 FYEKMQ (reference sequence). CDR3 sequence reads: CASSLRGGGDTQYF. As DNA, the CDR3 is TGTGCCAGCAGCTTACGGGGGGGCGGCGATACGCAGTATTTT.

CDR3 DNA: TGTGCCAGCAGCCTTTTTGGACAGGGTTTCTTGGATGGAGAAAAACTGTTTTTT. Amino acid sequence: CASSLFGQGFLDGEKLFF. The rearrangement joins TRBV27 to TRBJ1-4; 8 nucleotides line up with TRBD1. The CDR3 is made up of 18 amino acids. The ends lost 6 bases at V and 8 bases at J; junction bases unmatched: 20. Germline V gene sequence: CDR1 MNHEY, CDR2 SMNVEV (reference sequence).

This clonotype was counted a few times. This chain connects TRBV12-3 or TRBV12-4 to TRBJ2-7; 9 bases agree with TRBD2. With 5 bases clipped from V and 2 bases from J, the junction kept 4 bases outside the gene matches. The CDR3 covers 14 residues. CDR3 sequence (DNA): TGTGCCAGCAGTCCGGGACTAGCTCCCTACGAGCAGTACTTC. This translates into CASSPGLAPYEQYF.

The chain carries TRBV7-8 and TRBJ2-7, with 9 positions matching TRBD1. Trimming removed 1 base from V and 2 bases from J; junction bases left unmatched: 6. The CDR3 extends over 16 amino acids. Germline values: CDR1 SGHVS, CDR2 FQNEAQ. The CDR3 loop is CASSLVSGTGTYEQYF. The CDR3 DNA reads TGTGCCAGCAGCTTAGTTTCCGGGACAGGGACCTACGAGCAGTACTTC.

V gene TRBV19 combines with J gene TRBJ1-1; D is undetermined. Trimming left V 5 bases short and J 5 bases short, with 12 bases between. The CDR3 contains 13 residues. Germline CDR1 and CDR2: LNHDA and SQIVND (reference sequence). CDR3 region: CASSSRRGTEAFF. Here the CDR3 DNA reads TGTGCCAGTAGTTCCCGACGGGGAACTGAAGCTTTCTTT.